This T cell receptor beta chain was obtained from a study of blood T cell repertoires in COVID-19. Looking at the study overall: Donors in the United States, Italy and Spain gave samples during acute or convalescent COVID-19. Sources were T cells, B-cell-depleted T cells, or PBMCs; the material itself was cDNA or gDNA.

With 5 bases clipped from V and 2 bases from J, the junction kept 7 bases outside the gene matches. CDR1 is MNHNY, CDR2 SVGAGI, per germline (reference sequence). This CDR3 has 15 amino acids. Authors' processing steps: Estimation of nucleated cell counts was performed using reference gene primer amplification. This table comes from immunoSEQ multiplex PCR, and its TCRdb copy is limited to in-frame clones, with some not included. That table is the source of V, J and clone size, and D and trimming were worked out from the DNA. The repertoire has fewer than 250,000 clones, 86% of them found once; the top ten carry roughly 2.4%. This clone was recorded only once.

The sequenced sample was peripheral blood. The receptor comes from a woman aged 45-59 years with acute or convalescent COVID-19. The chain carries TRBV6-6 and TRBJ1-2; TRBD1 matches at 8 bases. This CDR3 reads CASSSTGGANYGYTF. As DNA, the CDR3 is TGTGCCAGCAGTAGTACAGGGGGAGCCAACTATGGCTACACCTTC.